This TCR beta chain was profiled in a study of T cell responses to AZD1222 COVID-19 vaccine. Clones were read by immunoSEQ multiplex PCR, and TCRdb kept only the in-frame ones, dropping some. This sample has more than 110,000 clones, with around 85% found just once. Notes on the study in general: White British ancestry dominated among donors, who included more females, and clonal diversity was possibly underestimated. Repertoires were sampled only after the peak T cell response. Dominant CD4 TCR responses targeted spike regions 160-218 and 743-854.

Of note for this clone: Its target is unknown.

CDR3 length: 13 amino acids. Trimming left V 5 bases short and J 7 bases short, with 12 bases between. The TCR was taken from an adult in good health. Source: peripheral blood, taken on day 0 of AZD1222 vaccination. The V and J genes are TRBV12-3 or TRBV12-4 and TRBJ1-5; possible D gene TRBD1, 5 bases. The CDR3 region is CASSDSNGQPQHF. The CDR3 DNA follows: TGTGCCAGCAGTGACAGTAACGGCCAGCCCCAGCATTTT.